The 12 T cell receptor beta chains presented below share a single source sample, sequenced in a study of control samples from healthy donors and cancer patients. Only in-frame clones appear in the TCRdb table, and some are missing; sequencing was by immunoSEQ multiplex PCR. The data show 98,000 or so clones, 70% to 80% seen once. Material: blood. These receptors all come from a woman between 25 and 40 years old in good health.

The gene calls are TRBV20-1 and TRBJ2-1; maybe TRBD1 (6 bases). CDR1 and CDR2 from the germline V gene are DFQATT and SNEGSKA (reference sequence). This CDR3 has 11 amino acids. With 6 bases removed from V and 11 bases from J, the gap between germline ends came to 14 bases. The CDR3 nucleotides read TGCAGTGCCCCGGACAGAGGGCAGCAGTTCTTC. Translated, it gives CSAPDRGQQFF.

The V gene is TRBV7-2, the J gene TRBJ1-5; no definite D call. Germline V gives CDR1 SGHTA, CDR2 FQGNSA. V lost 3 bases and J 7 bases, leaving 10 bases between the germline ends. The CDR3 has 13 amino acids. The CDR3 DNA follows: TGTGCCAGCAGCTTCGTTGCGGGGCAGCCCCAGCATTTT. It encodes CASSFVAGQPQHF.

A single count supports this clone. Written as DNA, the CDR3 is TGTGCCAGCAGCCGCACTCAGGCAATCGATACGCAGTATTTT. Protein sequence: CASSRTQAIDTQYF. The chain uses TRBV6-5 and TRBJ2-3; D gene unclear. CDR1 is MNHEY and CDR2 is SVGAGI in the germline V gene. V lost 6 bases and J lost 6, with 16 bases in between. CDR3 size: 14 residues.

This CDR3 is CASSQRGSEQYF. The CDR3 DNA sequence: TGTGCCAGCAGCCAAAGAGGGAGCGAGCAGTACTTC. The gene calls are TRBV7-8 and TRBJ2-7; maybe TRBD2 (5 bases). Germline V gene lookup returns CDR1 SGHVS and CDR2 FQNEAQ. The germline V and J ends were trimmed by 5 bases and 6 bases, with 11 bases remaining between them. CDR3 length: 12 residues.

The chain combines TRBV7-3 with TRBJ2-3; the D call may be TRBD1 or TRBD2 (5 bases each). Germline CDR1 is SGHTA and CDR2 is FQGTGA. V lost 2 bases and J 1 base, leaving 10 bases between the germline ends. The CDR3 sequence is 15 residues long. The CDR3 spells CASSLLGRGTDTQYF. In DNA form, the CDR3 reads TGTGCCAGCAGCTTATTGGGACGGGGCACAGATACGCAGTATTTT.

The chain uses TRBV10-3 and TRBJ2-5; D is perhaps TRBD1 (5 bases). Germline values: CDR1 ENHRY, CDR2 SYGVKD. This CDR3 comprises 13 residues. V gave up 4 bases and J gave up 1 base, with 7 bases separating them. In nucleotides, the CDR3 is TGTGCCATCAGTGGAAGGGGCCAAGAGACCCAGTACTTC. Residues: CAISGRGQETQYF.

This clone was detected a few times. This sequence joins TRBV18 and TRBJ2-2; TRBD2 might be the D (7 bases). The V gene's germline CDR1 is KGHSH and CDR2 LQKENI. CDR3 length equals 15 residues. Trimming stripped 3 bases from V and 7 bases from J, with 15 bases between. DNA of the CDR3: TGTGCCAGCTCACCGCCGGGGGGCCTGAGCGGGGAGCTGTTTTTT. Translated: CASSPPGGLSGELFF.

The rearrangement uses TRBV7-2 and TRBJ2-7; the D gene is possibly TRBD2 (7 bases). The germline V gene encodes CDR1 SGHTA and CDR2 FQGNSA. This CDR3 comprises 13 residues. The germline V and J ends were trimmed by 1 base and 4 bases, with 8 bases remaining between them. The CDR3 spells CASSLEGGYEQYF. The CDR3 nucleotides read TGTGCCAGCAGCTTAGAGGGGGGGTACGAGCAGTACTTC.

The V and J genes are TRBV7-2 and TRBJ2-1; D is unresolved. The CDR3 sequence is 11 residues long. Per germline, CDR1 SGHTA and CDR2 FQGNSA. V was cut by 5 bases and J by 4 bases, with 3 bases left in between. CDR3 residues: CASSPYNEQFF. The CDR3 nucleotides are TGTGCCAGCAGCCCGTACAATGAGCAGTTCTTC.

This clone was counted once. The chain has TRBV6-5 and TRBJ1-2; D gene unclear. Looked up from germline, CDR1 is MNHEY and CDR2 is SVGAGI. The length of the CDR3 is 12 residues. V lost 5 bases, J lost 6 bases, and 10 bases lay in between. CDR3 bases: TGTGCCAGCAGTACTTTATTGGATGGCTACACCTTC. This sequence encodes CASSTLLDGYTF.

The chain recombines TRBV24-1 with TRBJ2-5, with D maybe TRBD1 (5 bases). This CDR3 is built from 14 residues. The germline V gene has CDR1 KGHDR and CDR2 SFDVKD. The germline V and J ends were trimmed by 4 bases and 4 bases, with 12 bases remaining between them. The DNA of the CDR3 is TGTGCCACCAGTGACCCAGGGCAAGGAGAGACCCAGTACTTC. This sequence encodes CATSDPGQGETQYF.

The chain links TRBV29-1 to TRBJ1-1, with a weak D call TRBD1 (6 bases). The V gene's germline CDR1 is SQVTM and CDR2 ANQGSEA. V lost 8 bases and J lost 1, with 20 bases in between. The CDR3 loop spans 15 amino acids. CDR3 sequence (DNA): TGCAGCACCTGGGGGCTAGGTCAGCCGAACACTGAAGCTTTCTTT. The encoded protein is CSTWGLGQPNTEAFF. Filled out from reference TRBV29-1 and TRBJ1-1, the complete variable domain reads SAVISQKPSRDICQRGTSLTIQCQVDSQVTMMFWYRQQPGQSLTLIATANQGSEATYESGFVIDKFPISRPNLTFSTLTVSNMSPEDSSIYLCSTWGLGQPNTEAFFGQGTRLTVV.